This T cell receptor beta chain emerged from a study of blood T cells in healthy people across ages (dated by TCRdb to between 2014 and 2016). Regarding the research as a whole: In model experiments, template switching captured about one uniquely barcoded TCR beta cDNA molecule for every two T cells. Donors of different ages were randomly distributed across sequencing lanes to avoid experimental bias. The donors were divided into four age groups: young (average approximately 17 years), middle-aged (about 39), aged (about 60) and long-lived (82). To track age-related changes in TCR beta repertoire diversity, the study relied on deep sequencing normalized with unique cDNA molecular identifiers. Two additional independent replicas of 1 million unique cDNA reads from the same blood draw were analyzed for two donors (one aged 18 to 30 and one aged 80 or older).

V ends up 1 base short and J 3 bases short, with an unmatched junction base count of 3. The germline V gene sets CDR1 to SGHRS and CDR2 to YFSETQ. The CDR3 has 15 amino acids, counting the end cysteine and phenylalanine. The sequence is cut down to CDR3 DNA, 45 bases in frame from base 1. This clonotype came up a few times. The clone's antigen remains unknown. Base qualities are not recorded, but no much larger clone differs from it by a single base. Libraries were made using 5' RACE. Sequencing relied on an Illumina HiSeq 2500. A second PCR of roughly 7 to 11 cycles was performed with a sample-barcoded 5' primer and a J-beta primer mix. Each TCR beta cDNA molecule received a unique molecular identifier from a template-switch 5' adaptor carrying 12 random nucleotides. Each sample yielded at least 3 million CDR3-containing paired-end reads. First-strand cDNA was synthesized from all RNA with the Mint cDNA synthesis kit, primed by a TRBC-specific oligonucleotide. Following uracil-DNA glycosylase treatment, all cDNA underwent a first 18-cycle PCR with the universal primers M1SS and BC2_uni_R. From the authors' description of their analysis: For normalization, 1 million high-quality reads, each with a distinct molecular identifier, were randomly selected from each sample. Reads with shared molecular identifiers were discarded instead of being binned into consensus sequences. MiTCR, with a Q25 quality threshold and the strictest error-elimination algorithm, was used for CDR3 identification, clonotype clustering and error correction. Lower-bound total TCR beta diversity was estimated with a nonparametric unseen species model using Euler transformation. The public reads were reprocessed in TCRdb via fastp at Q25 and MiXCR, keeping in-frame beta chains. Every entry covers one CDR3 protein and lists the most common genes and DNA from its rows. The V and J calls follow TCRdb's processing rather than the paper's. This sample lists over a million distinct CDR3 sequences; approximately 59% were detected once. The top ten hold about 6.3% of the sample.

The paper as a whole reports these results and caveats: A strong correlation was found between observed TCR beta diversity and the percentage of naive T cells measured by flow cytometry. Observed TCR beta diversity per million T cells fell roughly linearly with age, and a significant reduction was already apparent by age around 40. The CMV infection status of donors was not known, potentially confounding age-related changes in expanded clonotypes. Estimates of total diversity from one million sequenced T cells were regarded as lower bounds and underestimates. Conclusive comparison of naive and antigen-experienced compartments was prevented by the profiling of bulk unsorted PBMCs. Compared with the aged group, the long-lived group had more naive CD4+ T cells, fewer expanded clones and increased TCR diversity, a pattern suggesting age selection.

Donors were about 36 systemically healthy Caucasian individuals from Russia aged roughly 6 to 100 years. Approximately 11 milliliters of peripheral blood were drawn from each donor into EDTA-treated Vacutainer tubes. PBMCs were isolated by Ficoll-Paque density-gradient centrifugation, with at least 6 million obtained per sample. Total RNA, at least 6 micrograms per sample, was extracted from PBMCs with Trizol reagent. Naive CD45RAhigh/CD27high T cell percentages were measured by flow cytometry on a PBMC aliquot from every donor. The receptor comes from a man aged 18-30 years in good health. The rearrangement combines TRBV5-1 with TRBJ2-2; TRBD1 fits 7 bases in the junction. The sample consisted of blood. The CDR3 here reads CASSLTGADTGELFF. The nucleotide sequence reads TGCGCCAGCAGCTTGACAGGGGCCGACACCGGGGAGCTGTTTTTT.